This T cell receptor (beta chain) is from a study of tumor-infiltrating lymphocytes in primary liver carcinoma. On the study more broadly: The cohort consisted of patients whose primary liver carcinoma was surgically resected.

CDR1 MDHEN and CDR2 SYDVKM come from the germline V gene. V was pared by 5 bases and J by 6 bases, with 9 bases between. The CDR3 covers 12 residues. RNA was extracted from whole blood without cell sorting, alongside germline DNA. Synthesis of TCR beta cDNA was carried out from 500 ng total RNA with a constant-region primer. Three-round nested multiplex PCR performed with slightly modified ARM-PCR produced the TCR beta libraries. A C-beta reverse primer and TRBV1-TRBV30 forward primers served in each of the first two PCR rounds, at about 10 cycles apiece. TCRdb itself ran the multiplex PCR reads through MiXCR, one entry per CDR3 protein. The sample carries some 200,000 distinct CDR3 sequences, about two thirds recorded once.

Sequencing was carried out using peripheral blood. The genes are TRBV28 and TRBJ2-3; D remains unclear. The sequence derives from a woman aged 55-69 years with primary liver carcinoma and hepatitis B virus infection. The CDR3 sequence: CASSGSSDTQYF. DNA of the CDR3: TGTGCCAGCAGTGGATCATCTGATACGCAGTATTTT.